This T cell receptor beta chain was profiled in a study of cytomegalovirus exposure and HLA in healthy donors. PCR was performed using 60 Vbeta and 13 Jbeta primers. The assay was immunoSEQ multiplex PCR, and TCRdb's table has in-frame clones only and misses some. Counted here are over 100,000 clones, 60% to 80% occurring once; the ten biggest clones make up around a tenth. The CDR3 is made up of 14 amino acids. CDR1 and CDR2 (germline): MDHEN, SYDVKM. V shed 5 bases and J 8 bases; nucleotides not matched to a gene: 7. The source material was PBMCs. The clonotype originates from a male donor in good health and CMV-seropositive. The chain recombines TRBV28 with TRBJ1-2; the match to TRBD1 covers 11 bases. CDR3 residues: CASSPPGTGGGYTF. Here the CDR3 DNA reads TGTGCCAGCAGTCCCCCCGGGACAGGGGGAGGCTACACCTTC.